This T cell receptor beta chain was obtained from a study of control samples from healthy donors and cancer patients (TCRdb year 2020). Worth noting for this clone: Its antigen specificity is not known. Per-nucleotide qualities are absent, and no much larger clonotype sits a single base away.

Library preparation used the immunoSEQ multiplex PCR assay. TCRdb re-hosts the immuneACCESS table, in-frame sequences only. Its copies lack some clones; in the studies checked, an unresolved V gene accounts for under half of them, and the cause for the rest is not known. The sample records 35,000 to 55,000 clones, about 87% of which are singletons. The biggest ten clones account for about 9.4% of the sample. V drops 4 bases and J drops 1 base, leaving 10 bases in between. Taken from cysteine to phenylalanine, the CDR3 has 15 residues. The only DNA kept is the CDR3, 45 bases in frame from the first base. CDR1 and CDR2 are drawn from the germline V gene: SGHNT, YENEEA.

Recombination linked TRBV11-3 to TRBJ2-2; the D gene is perhaps TRBD1 or TRBD2, each of them matching over 5 bases. Sequenced: PBMCs. The TCR comes from a woman aged 60 to 75 with lung cancer. Here the CDR3 is given as CASSYGTLNTGELFF. The DNA sequence is given as TGTGCCAGCAGCTACGGGACGCTGAACACCGGGGAGCTGTTTTTT.